This T cell receptor beta chain was sequenced for a study of blood T cell repertoires in COVID-19. Study in general: Whether acute or convalescent, the COVID-19 samples came from the United States, Italy and Spain. From T cells, B-cell-depleted T cells, or PBMCs came the material, which was cDNA or gDNA.

The CDR3 totals 14 residues. The V gene's germline CDR1 is SGHRS and CDR2 YFSETQ. Germline trimming cut 4 bases from V and 8 bases from J; bases unmatched to any gene: 5. In the authors' methods: Estimation of nucleated cell counts relied on the amplification of reference gene primers. This table comes from immunoSEQ multiplex PCR, and its TCRdb copy is limited to in-frame clones, with some not included. D and trimming come from the DNA, and the V and J calls and clone size come from that table. The table records about 45,000 clones, less than 90% of them present only once. The TCR was taken from a human donor in a cohort sampled during active COVID-19. The sample was peripheral blood. The chain carries TRBV5-1 and TRBJ1-6; TRBD1 agrees at 8 bases. In DNA form, the CDR3 reads TGCGCCAGCAGCGTGGGACAGGTCGATTCACCCCTCCACTTT. Encoded protein: CASSVGQVDSPLHF.